These 12 T cell receptor beta chains share one sample of origin, sequenced in a study of blood T cell repertoires in COVID-19. Repertoires were generated with immunoSEQ multiplex PCR, while TCRdb's copy carries only in-frame clones and drops some. The profile covers around 150,000 clones, with around 90% appearing a single time and around 4% taken by the ten largest. Material: peripheral blood. These receptors were taken from a woman in her fifties or sixties who had recovered from COVID-19.

V and J are TRBV23-1 and TRBJ1-2; D may be TRBD1 (5 bases). TRBV23-1 is an open reading frame, and its role is uncertain. The CDR3 contains 16 residues. V lost 2 bases, J lost 1 base, and 14 bases lay in between. This CDR3 reads CASSQGQGKGNYGYTF. The CDR3 region has the DNA TGCGCCAGCAGTCAAGGACAAGGAAAGGGTAACTATGGCTACACCTTC.

This clone was counted a few times. The chain links TRBV11-1 to TRBJ1-2, with 7 positions matching TRBD1. CDR1 and CDR2 (germline): SGHAT, FQDESV (reference sequence). V was clipped by 5 bases and J by 4 bases; unmatched bases: 1. The CDR3 consists of 12 residues. CDR3 bases: TGTGCCAGCAGCCGGGACAGCTATGGCTACACCTTC. It is translated as CASSRDSYGYTF.

The CDR3 loop is CASSSGGTTDTQYF. The CDR3 bases are TGCGCCAGCAGTTCGGGGGGAACCACAGATACGCAGTATTTT. The rearrangement uses TRBV5-1 and TRBJ2-3, with 7 bases lining up with TRBD2. Trimming cost V 5 bases and J 2 bases; bases outside gene matches: 5. CDR1 is SGHRS, CDR2 YFSETQ, per germline. This CDR3 is built from 14 residues. Drawing the rest from reference TRBV5-1 and TRBJ2-3, the complete variable domain is KAGVTQTPRYLIKTRGQQVTLSCSPISGHRSVSWYQQTPGQGLQFLFEYFSETQRNKGNFPGRFSGRQFSNSRSEMNVSTLELGDSALYLCASSSGGTTDTQYFGPGTRLTVL.

This CDR3 is CASGLGQDSGELFF. CDR3 nucleotide sequence: TGTGCTAGTGGTTTGGGACAGGACTCCGGGGAGCTGTTTTTT. The gene calls are TRBV12-5 and TRBJ2-2; TRBD1 is a possible D gene (6 bases). V lost 1 base to trimming and J lost 6 bases, with 9 bases between them. The CDR3 has 14 amino acids. The germline V gene has CDR1 LGHNT and CDR2 FRNRAP.

The chain recombines TRBV5-7 with TRBJ1-1; the D gene is possibly TRBD1 (6 bases). TRBV5-7 is an ORF, with its function uncertain. Trimming took 5 bases from V and 1 from J, leaving 18 bases between them. The CDR3 has 16 amino acids. CDR3 DNA sequence: TGTGCCAGCAGTCTATTCGCCAGGGGTTGGAACACTGAAGCTTTCTTT. Its translation is CASSLFARGWNTEAFF.

The V gene is TRBV13, the J gene TRBJ2-1, with TRBD2 matching 14 bases. V was pared by 4 bases and J by 7 bases, with 9 bases of the junction left unmatched. This CDR3 contains 17 residues. CDR1 is PRHDT and CDR2 is FYEKMQ in the germline V gene (reference sequence). The CDR3 sequence: CASSSPGTSGGRNEQFF. CDR3 DNA sequence: TGTGCCAGCAGCTCACCCGGGACTAGCGGGGGTCGGAATGAGCAGTTCTTC.

The genes are TRBV5-4 and TRBJ1-1; 7 bases line up with TRBD1. CDR3 size: 15 residues. Trimming at V came to 0 bases and at J to 6 bases, leaving 8 bases not matched to a gene. Germline CDR1 reads SGHNT; CDR2 reads YYREEE (reference sequence). In nucleotides, the CDR3 is TGTGCCAGCAGCTTGGCACCCGGGACAGAAGCTGAAGCTTTCTTT. Its protein is CASSLAPGTEAEAFF.

J is TRBJ1-1 and V is TRBV28; D possibly corresponds to TRBD1 (5 bases). CDR1 and CDR2 (germline): MDHEN, SYDVKM. This CDR3 region has 13 residues. Trimming cost V 4 bases and J 4 bases, with 10 bases left between them. The CDR3 region is CASSWAGSTEAFF. The CDR3, as DNA: TGTGCCAGCAGTTGGGCAGGGTCCACTGAAGCTTTCTTT.

The rearrangement joins TRBV24-1 to TRBJ2-1, with a tentative D call TRBD1 (5 bases). The CDR3 spans 16 residues. With 1 base removed from V and 9 bases from J, the gap between germline ends came to 18 bases. Germline V gene lookup returns CDR1 KGHDR and CDR2 SFDVKD. CDR3 protein: CATSDFADNYGAEQFF. In DNA form, the CDR3 reads TGTGCCACCAGTGATTTTGCAGATAATTATGGGGCTGAGCAGTTCTTC.

The chain has TRBV5-1 and TRBJ1-5; D is uncertain. Trimming removed 0 bases from V and 0 bases from J, with 7 bases in between. Per the germline V gene, CDR1 is SGHRS and CDR2 is YFSETQ. This CDR3 has 15 residues. CDR3 sequence: CASSLGGYSNQPQHF. DNA of the CDR3: TGCGCCAGCAGCTTGGGAGGGTATAGCAATCAGCCCCAGCATTTT.

V usage is TRBV15 and J usage is TRBJ1-2, with 12 positions matching TRBD1. CDR3 length: 15 amino acids. The trim removed 1 base at V and 8 bases at J, leaving 5 bases unmatched. Per the germline V gene, CDR1 is LNHNV and CDR2 is YYDKDF (reference sequence). CDR3 amino acids: CATSRAGTGGFGYTF. The CDR3 coding sequence is TGTGCCACCAGCAGAGCCGGGACAGGGGGCTTCGGCTACACCTTC.

The rearrangement joins TRBV4-1 to TRBJ2-1; D is perhaps TRBD2 (6 bases). The germline V and J ends were trimmed by 2 bases and 9 bases, with 14 bases remaining between them. The CDR3 contains 14 residues. In germline, CDR1 is MGHRA, CDR2 YSYEKL. The CDR3 is CASSQFETRSEQFF. The CDR3 DNA reads as TGCGCCAGCAGCCAATTCGAGACTAGAAGTGAGCAGTTCTTC.